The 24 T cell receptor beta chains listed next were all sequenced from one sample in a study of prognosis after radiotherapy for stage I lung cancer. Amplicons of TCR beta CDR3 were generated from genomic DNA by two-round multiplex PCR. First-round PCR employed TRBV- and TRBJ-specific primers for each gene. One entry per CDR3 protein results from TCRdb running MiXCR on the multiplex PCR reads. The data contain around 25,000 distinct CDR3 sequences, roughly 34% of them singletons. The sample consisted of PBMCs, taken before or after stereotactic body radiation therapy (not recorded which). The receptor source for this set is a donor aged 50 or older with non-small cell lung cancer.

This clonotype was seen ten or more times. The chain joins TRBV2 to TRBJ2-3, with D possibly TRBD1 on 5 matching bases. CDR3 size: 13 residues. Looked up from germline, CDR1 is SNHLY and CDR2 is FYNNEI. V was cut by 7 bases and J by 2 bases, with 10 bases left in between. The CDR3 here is CASTTGFTDTQYF. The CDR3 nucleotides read TGTGCCAGCACCACAGGTTTCACAGATACGCAGTATTTT.

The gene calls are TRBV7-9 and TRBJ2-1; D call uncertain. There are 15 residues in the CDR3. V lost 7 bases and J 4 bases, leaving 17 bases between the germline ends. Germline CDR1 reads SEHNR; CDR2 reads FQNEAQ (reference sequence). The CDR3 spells CASTAKGGTYNEQFF. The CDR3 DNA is TGTGCCAGCACCGCGAAGGGCGGAACATACAATGAGCAGTTCTTC.

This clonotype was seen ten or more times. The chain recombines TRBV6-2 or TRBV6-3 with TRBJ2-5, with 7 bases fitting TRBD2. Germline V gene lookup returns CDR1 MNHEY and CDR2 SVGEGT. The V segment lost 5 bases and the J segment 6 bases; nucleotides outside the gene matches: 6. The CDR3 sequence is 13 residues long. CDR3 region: CASSVGGAKTQYF. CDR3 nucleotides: TGTGCCAGCAGTGTGGGAGGGGCAAAGACCCAGTACTTC.

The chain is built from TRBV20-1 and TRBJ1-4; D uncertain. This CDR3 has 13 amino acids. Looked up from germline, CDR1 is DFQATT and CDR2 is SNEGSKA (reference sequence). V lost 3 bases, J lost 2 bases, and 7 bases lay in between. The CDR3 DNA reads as TGCAGTGCTAGTTCTGGCACTAATGAAAAACTGTTTTTT. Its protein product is CSASSGTNEKLFF.

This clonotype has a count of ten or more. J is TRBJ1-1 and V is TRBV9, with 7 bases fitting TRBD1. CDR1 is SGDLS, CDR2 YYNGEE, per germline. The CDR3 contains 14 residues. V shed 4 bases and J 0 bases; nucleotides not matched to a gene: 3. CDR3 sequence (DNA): TGTGCCAGCAGCACGGGACAGTTGAACACTGAAGCTTTCTTT. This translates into CASSTGQLNTEAFF.

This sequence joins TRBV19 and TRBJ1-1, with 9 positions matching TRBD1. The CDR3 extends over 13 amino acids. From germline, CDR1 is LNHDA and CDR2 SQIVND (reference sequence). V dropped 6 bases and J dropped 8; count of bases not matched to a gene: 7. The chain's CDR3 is CASRRDRDKEAFF. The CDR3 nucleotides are TGTGCCAGTAGGAGGGACAGGGATAAGGAAGCTTTCTTT.

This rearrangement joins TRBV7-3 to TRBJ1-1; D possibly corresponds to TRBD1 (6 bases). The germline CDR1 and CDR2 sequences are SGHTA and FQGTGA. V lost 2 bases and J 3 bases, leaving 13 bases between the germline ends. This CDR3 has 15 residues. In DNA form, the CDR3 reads TGTGCCAGCAGCTTAGATAACAGGGTCGACACTGAAGCTTTCTTT. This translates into CASSLDNRVDTEAFF. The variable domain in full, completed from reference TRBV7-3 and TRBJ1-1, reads GAGVSQTPSNKVTEKGKYVELRCDPISGHTALYWYRQSLGQGPEFLIYFQGTGAADDSGLPNDRFFAVRPEGSVSTLKIQRTERGDSAVYLCASSLDNRVDTEAFFGQGTRLTVV.

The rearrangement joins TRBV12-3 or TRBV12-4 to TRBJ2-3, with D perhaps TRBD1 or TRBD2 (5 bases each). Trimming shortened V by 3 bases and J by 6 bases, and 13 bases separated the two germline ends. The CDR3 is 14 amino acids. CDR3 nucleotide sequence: TGTGCCAGCAGTTTCTGGCAGGGAGCGGATACGCAGTATTTT. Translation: CASSFWQGADTQYF.

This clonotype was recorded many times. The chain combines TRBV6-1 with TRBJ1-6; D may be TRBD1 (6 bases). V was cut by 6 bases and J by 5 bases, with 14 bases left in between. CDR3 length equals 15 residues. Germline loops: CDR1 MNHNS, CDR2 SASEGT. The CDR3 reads CASRLQDRNNSPLHF. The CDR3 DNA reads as TGTGCCAGCAGGCTGCAGGACAGAAATAATTCACCCCTCCACTTT.

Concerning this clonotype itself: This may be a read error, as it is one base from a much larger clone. The CDR3 sequence is CASTQGKGGRTEAFF. CDR3 sequence (DNA): TGTGCCAGCACCCAAGGGAAGGGCGGTCGGACTGAAGCTTTCTTT. This sequence joins TRBV3-1 and TRBJ1-1, with D unclear. Germline V gene sequence: CDR1 LGHDT, CDR2 YNNKEL (reference sequence). This CDR3 contains 15 residues.

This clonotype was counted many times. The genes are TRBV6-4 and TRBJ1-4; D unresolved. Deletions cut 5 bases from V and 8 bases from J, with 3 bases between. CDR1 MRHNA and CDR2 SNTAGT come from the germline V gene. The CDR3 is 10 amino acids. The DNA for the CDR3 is TGTGCCAGCAGTTGCGAAAAACTGTTTTTT. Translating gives CASSCEKLFF.

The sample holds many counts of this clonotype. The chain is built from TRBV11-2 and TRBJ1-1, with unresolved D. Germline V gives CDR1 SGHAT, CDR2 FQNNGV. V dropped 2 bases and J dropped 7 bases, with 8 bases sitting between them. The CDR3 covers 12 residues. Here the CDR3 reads CASSLRQFEAFF. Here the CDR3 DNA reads TGTGCCAGCAGCTTAAGGCAATTTGAAGCTTTCTTT.

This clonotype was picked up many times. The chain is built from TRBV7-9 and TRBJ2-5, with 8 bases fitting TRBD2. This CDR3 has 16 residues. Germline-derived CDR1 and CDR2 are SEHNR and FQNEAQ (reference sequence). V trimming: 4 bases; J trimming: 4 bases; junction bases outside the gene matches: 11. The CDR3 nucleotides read TGTGCCAGCAGCTACCCTGGAGGACTAGCTTCAGAGACCCAGTACTTC. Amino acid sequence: CASSYPGGLASETQYF.

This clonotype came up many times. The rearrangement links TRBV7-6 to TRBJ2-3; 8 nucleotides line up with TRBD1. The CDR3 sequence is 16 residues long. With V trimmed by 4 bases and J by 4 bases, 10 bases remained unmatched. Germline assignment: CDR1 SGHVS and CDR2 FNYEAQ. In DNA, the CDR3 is TGTGCCAGCAGCTCCTTCGGGACAGGTAGGTCAGATACGCAGTATTTT. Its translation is CASSSFGTGRSDTQYF. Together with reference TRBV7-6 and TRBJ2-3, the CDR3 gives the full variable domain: GAGVSQSPRYKVTKRGQDVALRCDPISGHVSLYWYRQALGQGPEFLTYFNYEAQQDKSGLPNDRFSAERPEGSISTLTIQRTEQRDSAMYRCASSSFGTGRSDTQYFGPGTRLTVL.

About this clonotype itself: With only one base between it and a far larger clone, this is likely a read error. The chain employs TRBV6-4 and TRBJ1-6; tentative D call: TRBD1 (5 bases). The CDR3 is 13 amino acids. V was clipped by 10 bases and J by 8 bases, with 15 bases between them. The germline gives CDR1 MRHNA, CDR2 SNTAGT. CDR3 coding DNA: TGTGCCACGGGAGGGACGTTCGATTCACCCCTCCACTTT. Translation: CATGGTFDSPLHF.

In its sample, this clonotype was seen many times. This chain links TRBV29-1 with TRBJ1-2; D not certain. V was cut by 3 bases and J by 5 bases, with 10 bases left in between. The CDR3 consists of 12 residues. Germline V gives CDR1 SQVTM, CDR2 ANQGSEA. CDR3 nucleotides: TGCAGCGTTGACCAACAGATTTATGGCTACACCTTC. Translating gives CSVDQQIYGYTF. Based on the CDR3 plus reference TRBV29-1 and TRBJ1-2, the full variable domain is SAVISQKPSRDICQRGTSLTIQCQVDSQVTMMFWYRQQPGQSLTLIATANQGSEATYESGFVIDKFPISRPNLTFSTLTVSNMSPEDSSIYLCSVDQQIYGYTFGSGTRLTVV.

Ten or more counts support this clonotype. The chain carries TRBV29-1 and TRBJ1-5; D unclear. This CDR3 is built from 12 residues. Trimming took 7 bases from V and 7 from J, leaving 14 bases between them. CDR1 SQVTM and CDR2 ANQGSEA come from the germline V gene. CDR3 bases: TGCAGCGCCGGGGTAGCCGGCCAGCCCCAGCATTTT. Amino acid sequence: CSAGVAGQPQHF.

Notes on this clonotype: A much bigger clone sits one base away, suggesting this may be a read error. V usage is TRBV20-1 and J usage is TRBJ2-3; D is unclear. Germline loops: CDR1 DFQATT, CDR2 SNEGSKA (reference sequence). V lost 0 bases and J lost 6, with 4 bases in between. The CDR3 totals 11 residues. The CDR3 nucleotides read TGCAGTGCTAGAGATTTTGATACGCAGTATTTT. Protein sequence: CSARDFDTQYF.

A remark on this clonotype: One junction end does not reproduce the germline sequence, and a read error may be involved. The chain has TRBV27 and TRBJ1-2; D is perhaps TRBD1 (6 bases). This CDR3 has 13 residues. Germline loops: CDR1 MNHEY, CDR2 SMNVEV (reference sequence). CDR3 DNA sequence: TGTTCCAGCCGACGGGGGGCCGGCTACGGCTACACCTTC. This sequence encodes CSSRRGAGYGYTF.

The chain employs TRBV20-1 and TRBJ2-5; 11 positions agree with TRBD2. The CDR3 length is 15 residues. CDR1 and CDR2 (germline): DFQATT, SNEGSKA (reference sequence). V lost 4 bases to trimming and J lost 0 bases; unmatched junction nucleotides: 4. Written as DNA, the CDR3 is TGCAGTGCTATAGGGACTAGCGGAAACCAAGAGACCCAGTACTTC. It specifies CSAIGTSGNQETQYF.

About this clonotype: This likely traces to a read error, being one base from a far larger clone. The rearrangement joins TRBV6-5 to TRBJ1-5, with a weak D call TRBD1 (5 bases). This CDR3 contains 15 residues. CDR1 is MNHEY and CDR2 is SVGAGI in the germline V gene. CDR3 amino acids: CASSYPGPYREPGDF. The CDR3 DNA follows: TGTGCCAGCAGTTACCCGGGACCCTATCGTGAGCCCGGGGATTTT.

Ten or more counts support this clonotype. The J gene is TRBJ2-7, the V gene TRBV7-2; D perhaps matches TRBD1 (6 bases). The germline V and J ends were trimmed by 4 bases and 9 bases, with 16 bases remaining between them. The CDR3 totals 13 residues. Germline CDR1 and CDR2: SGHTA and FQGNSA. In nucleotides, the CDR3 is TGTGCCAGCAGCTCGGAAGGGACATTTGGGCAGTACTTC. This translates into CASSSEGTFGQYF.

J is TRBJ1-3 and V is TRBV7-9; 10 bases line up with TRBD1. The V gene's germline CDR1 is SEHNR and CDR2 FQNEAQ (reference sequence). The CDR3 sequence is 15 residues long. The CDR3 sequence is CAISSGQGDVNTIYF. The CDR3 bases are TGTGCTATCAGCTCCGGACAGGGGGACGTAAACACCATATATTTT.

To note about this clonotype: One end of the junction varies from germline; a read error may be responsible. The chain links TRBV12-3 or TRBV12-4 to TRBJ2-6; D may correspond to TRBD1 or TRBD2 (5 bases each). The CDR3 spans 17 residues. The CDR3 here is CASSFGGLGSVANVLIF. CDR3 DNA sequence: TGTGCCAGCAGTTTTGGGGGATTGGGCTCTGTGGCCAACGTCCTGATTTTC.